This T cell receptor (beta chain) was observed in a study of T cells in Graves' hyperthyroidism and ophthalmopathy. This clonotype was observed a few times. Its antigen remains unidentified. Graves' hyperthyroidism is called stable when ophthalmopathy does not progress within 18 months. Uncontrolled infection, other autoimmune disease, pregnancy or lactation led to exclusion. Every diagnosis used clinical symptoms, serum thyroxine and TRAb, thyroid ultrasound and orbital computed tomography. General observations from the study: Separation of ophthalmopathy from stable hyperthyroidism was achieved by a 13 V-J model.

Amplification targeted TCR beta CDR3 regions from RNA transcripts. First-round RT-PCR targeting the TCR CDR3 was performed with the HTBI primer set. TCRdb analysed the multiplex PCR reads with MiXCR anew, one entry per CDR3 protein. In the table there are over 700,000 distinct CDR3 sequences, under 45% of which are singletons. What was sequenced was blood. This TCR was sampled from a middle-aged woman with Graves' hyperthyroidism.

The CDR3 region has the DNA TGTGCCAGCAGGGTTCCCGGGACAGGGGGCACTGAAGCTTTCTTT. It translates to CASRVPGTGGTEAFF. The gene calls are TRBV2 and TRBJ1-1, with TRBD1 identical over 11 bases. The germline V gene encodes CDR1 SNHLY and CDR2 FYNNEI. The junction had 7 bases not matched to a gene; V was cut back by 6 bases and J by 4 bases. This CDR3 comprises 15 residues.